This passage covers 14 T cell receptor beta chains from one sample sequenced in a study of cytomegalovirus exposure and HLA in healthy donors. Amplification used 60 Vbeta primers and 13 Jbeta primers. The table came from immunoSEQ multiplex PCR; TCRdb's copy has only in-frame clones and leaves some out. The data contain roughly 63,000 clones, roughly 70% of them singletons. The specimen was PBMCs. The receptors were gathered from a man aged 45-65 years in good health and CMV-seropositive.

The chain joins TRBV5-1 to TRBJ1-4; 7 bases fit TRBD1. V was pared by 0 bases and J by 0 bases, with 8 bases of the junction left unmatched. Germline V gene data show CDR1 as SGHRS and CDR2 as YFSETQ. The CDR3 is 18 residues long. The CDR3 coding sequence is TGCGCCAGCAGCTTGGGATACAGGGGAAGTACAACTAATGAAAAACTGTTTTTT. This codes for CASSLGYRGSTTNEKLFF.

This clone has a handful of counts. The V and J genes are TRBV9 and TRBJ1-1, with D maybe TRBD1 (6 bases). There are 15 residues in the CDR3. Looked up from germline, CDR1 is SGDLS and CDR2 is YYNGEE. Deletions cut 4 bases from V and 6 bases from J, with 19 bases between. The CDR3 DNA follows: TGTGCCAGCAGCCCCCCCTCAGGGGTGGAGGCTGAAGCTTTCTTT. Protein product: CASSPPSGVEAEAFF.

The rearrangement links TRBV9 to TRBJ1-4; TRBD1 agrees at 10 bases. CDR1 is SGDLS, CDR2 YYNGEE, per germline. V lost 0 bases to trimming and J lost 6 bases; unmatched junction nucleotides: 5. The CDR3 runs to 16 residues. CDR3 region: CASSVGDRGKYEKLFF. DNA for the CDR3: TGTGCCAGCAGCGTAGGGGACAGGGGAAAATATGAAAAACTGTTTTTT.

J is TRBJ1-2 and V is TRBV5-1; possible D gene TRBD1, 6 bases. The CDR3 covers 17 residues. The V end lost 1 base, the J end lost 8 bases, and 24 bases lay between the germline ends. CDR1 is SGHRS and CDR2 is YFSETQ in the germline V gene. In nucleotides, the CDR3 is TGCGCCAGCAGCTTGAATTTAGGAACAGGGAGCCGTCGAGGCTACACCTTC. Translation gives CASSLNLGTGSRRGYTF. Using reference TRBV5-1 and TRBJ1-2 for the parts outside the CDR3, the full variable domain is KAGVTQTPRYLIKTRGQQVTLSCSPISGHRSVSWYQQTPGQGLQFLFEYFSETQRNKGNFPGRFSGRQFSNSRSEMNVSTLELGDSALYLCASSLNLGTGSRRGYTFGSGTRLTVV.

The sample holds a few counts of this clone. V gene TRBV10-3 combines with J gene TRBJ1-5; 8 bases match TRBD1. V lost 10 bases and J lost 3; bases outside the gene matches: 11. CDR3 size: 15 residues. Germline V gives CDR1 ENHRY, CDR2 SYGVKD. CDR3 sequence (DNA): TGTGCCACCAGCCGGTTGGACAGGGCCAATCAGCCCCAGCATTTT. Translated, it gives CATSRLDRANQPQHF.

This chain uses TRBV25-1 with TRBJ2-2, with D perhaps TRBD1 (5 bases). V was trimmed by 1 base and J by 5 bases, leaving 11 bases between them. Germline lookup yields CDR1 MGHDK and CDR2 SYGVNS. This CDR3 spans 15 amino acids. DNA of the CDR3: TGTGCCAGCAGTGAATTTGGGGCAAGTACCGGGGAGCTGTTTTTT. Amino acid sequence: CASSEFGASTGELFF.

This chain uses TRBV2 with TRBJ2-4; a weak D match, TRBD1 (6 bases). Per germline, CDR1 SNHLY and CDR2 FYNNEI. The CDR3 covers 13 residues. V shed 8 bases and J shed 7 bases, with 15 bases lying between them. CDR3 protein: CASQGSLGNIQYF. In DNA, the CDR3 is TGTGCCAGCCAGGGGTCGTTAGGGAACATTCAGTACTTC.

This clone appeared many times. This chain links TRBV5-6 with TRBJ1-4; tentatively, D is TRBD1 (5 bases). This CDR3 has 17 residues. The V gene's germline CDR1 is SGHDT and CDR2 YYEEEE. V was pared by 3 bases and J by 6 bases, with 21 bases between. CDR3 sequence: CASSYSLAGELDEKLFF. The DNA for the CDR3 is TGTGCCAGCAGCTATTCCCTGGCGGGGGAGCTCGATGAAAAACTGTTTTTT. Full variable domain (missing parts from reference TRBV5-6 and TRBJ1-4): DAGVTQSPTHLIKTRGQQVTLRCSPKSGHDTVSWYQQALGQGPQFIFQYYEEEERQRGNFPDRFSGHQFPNYSSELNVNALLLGDSALYLCASSYSLAGELDEKLFFGSGTQLSVL.

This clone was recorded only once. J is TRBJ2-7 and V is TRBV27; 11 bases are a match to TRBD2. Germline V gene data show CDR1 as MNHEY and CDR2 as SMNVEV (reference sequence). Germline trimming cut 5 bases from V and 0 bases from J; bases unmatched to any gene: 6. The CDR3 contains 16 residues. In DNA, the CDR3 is TGTGCCAGCAGTCCGGTCGGACTAGCGGGCTCCTACGAGCAGTACTTC. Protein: CASSPVGLAGSYEQYF.

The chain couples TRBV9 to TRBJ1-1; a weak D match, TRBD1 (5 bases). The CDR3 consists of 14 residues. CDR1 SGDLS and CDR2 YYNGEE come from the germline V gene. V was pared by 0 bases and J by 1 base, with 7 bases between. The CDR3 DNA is TGTGCCAGCAGCGTAGAGGGGCGGAACACTGAAGCTTTCTTT. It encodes CASSVEGRNTEAFF.

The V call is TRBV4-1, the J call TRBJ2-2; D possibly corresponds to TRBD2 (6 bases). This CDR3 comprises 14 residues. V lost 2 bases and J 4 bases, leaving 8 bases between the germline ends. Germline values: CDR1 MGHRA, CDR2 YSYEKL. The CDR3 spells CASSQPGATGELFF. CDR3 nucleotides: TGCGCCAGCAGCCAACCGGGAGCCACCGGGGAGCTGTTTTTT.

The CDR3 loop is CASRTYRDSQETQYF. In DNA form, the CDR3 reads TGCGCCAGCAGGACATACCGAGACAGCCAAGAGACCCAGTACTTC. The chain recombines TRBV4-1 with TRBJ2-5; D is perhaps TRBD1 (5 bases). The CDR3 totals 15 residues. V lost 6 bases to trimming and J lost 1 base, with 15 bases between them. Germline loops: CDR1 MGHRA, CDR2 YSYEKL.

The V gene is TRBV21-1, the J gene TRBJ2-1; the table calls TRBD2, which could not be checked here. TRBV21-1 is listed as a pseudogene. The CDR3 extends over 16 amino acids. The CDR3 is CASSDPRGGTYNEQFF. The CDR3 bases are TGTGCCAGCAGCGACCCTCGGGGAGGAACCTACAATGAGCAGTTCTTC.

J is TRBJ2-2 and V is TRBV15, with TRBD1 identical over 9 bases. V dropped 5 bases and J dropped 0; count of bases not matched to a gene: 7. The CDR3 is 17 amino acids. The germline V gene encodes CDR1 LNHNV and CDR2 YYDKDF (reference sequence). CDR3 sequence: CATSSLGQGTNTGELFF. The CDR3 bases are TGTGCCACCAGCTCTTTGGGACAGGGTACGAACACCGGGGAGCTGTTTTTT.